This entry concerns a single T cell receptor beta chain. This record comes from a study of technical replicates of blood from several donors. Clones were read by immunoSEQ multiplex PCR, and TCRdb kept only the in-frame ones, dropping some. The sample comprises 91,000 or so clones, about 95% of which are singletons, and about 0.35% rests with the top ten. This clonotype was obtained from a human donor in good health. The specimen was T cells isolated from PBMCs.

This CDR3 is CAAMGGSTQYF. Written as DNA, the CDR3 is TGTGCCGCTATGGGAGGTTCGACGCAGTATTTT. The genes are TRBV6-5 and TRBJ2-3; weak D call: TRBD2 (6 bases). V was shortened by 11 bases and J by 9 bases, with 15 bases between the two germline ends. The CDR3 has 11 amino acids. From germline, CDR1 is MNHEY and CDR2 SVGAGI.